This TCR beta chain was obtained from a study of beta chain features in type 1 diabetes. Turning to this clone: Its cognate antigen is unknown.

Study conclusions and caveats: HLA influence on TCRB rearrangement stayed unresolved here.

Isolated RNA was reverse transcribed in full, so expressed TCRB transcripts were sequenced. Assay used: immunoSEQ multiplex PCR; TCRdb lists only in-frame clones, some missing. The data contain 250,000 or so clones, 25% to 30% of them seen just once; the ten biggest clones take up 3.5% to 4%. Germline assignment: CDR1 MNHEY and CDR2 SVGAGI. The CDR3 contains 13 residues. V was cut by 7 bases and J by 1 base, with 8 bases left in between. One heparinised blood draw, averaging about 120 mL, came from each donor. Sorting with CD45RO/CCR7/CD25/CD127/CD95/CD27 yielded naive, central memory, regulatory and stem-like memory CD4+ cells.

V is TRBV6-5 and J is TRBJ1-5; D may be TRBD1 (5 bases). The TCR sequence derives from a man aged 25 to 45 in good health. The specimen was central memory CD4+ T cells from blood. The CDR3 reads CASTRGSNQPQHF. DNA of the CDR3: TGTGCCAGCACCCGGGGGAGCAATCAGCCCCAGCATTTT.